What follows are 8 T cell receptor beta chains derived from one specimen sequenced in a study of siplizumab effects on memory and regulatory T cells. Some clones are missing from TCRdb's copy, which holds only in-frame ones; the method was immunoSEQ multiplex PCR. The table includes some 120,000 clones, 93% detected once. The specimen was non-Treg CD4+ T cells sorted from blood. The source is a human donor in good health.

The V call is TRBV15, the J call TRBJ1-2; 7 bases map to TRBD1. Trimming removed 1 base from V and 8 bases from J; junction bases left unmatched: 10. The CDR3 is made up of 15 amino acids. The germline V gene encodes CDR1 LNHNV and CDR2 YYDKDF (reference sequence). The CDR3 nucleotides are TGTGCCACCAGCAGAGGGGGACAGTCTGTGGGAGGCTACACCTTC. This sequence encodes CATSRGGQSVGGYTF.

The chain employs TRBV19 and TRBJ2-5; D possibly corresponds to TRBD1 (6 bases). The V gene's germline CDR1 is LNHDA and CDR2 SQIVND (reference sequence). V was pared by 1 base and J by 4 bases, with 10 bases between. The CDR3 consists of 14 residues. This CDR3 reads CASSIGTAGETQYF. The DNA of the CDR3 is TGTGCCAGTAGTATAGGGACAGCCGGAGAGACCCAGTACTTC. The variable domain in full, with the rest retrieved from reference TRBV19 and TRBJ2-5, is DGGITQSPKYLFRKEGQNVTLSCEQNLNHDAMYWYRQDPGQGLRLIYYSQIVNDFQKGDIAEGYSVSREKKESFPLTVTSAQKNPTAFYLCASSIGTAGETQYFGPGTRLLVL.

The gene calls are TRBV7-2 and TRBJ1-5; D is undetermined. CDR3 length: 14 amino acids. The ends were cut back, 3 bases at V and 4 bases at J, with 10 bases in the middle. Germline V gives CDR1 SGHTA, CDR2 FQGNSA. The CDR3 sequence is CASSFETLNQPQHF. DNA for the CDR3: TGTGCCAGCAGCTTTGAGACCTTAAATCAGCCCCAGCATTTT.

This chain joins TRBV7-3 and TRBJ2-5; D remains ambiguous. CDR1 and CDR2 (germline): SGHTA, FQGTGA. This CDR3 contains 14 residues. V was shortened by 2 bases and J by 4 bases, with 11 bases between the two germline ends. DNA for the CDR3: TGTGCCAGCAGCTTAGGGGTTTCGGGAGAGACCCAGTACTTC. Protein product: CASSLGVSGETQYF.

The chain is built from TRBV7-3 and TRBJ2-5, with 11 bases identical to TRBD2. Unmatched junction bases numbered 4, after V lost 3 bases and J lost 4 bases. This CDR3 comprises 15 residues. Germline CDR1 and CDR2: SGHTA and FQGTGA. The CDR3 DNA is TGTGCCAGCAGCTTTAGCGGGGGGGCGTCAGAGACCCAGTACTTC. It encodes CASSFSGGASETQYF.

About this clone: The same CDR3 arises from other DNA sequences in this sample as well. The CDR3 DNA is TGCAGCGTTGAGTCGGGGGCCAACGTCCTGACTTTC. Amino acids: CSVESGANVLTF. The chain combines TRBV29-1 with TRBJ2-6; D is unresolved. Between the trimmed V and J ends, which lost 3 bases and 4 bases, there was a span of 4 bases. The CDR3 length is 12 residues. The germline V gene encodes CDR1 SQVTM and CDR2 ANQGSEA. The whole variable domain, remainder taken from reference TRBV29-1 and TRBJ2-6, is SAVISQKPSRDICQRGTSLTIQCQVDSQVTMMFWYRQQPGQSLTLIATANQGSEATYESGFVIDKFPISRPNLTFSTLTVSNMSPEDSSIYLCSVESGANVLTFGAGSRLTVL.

This chain joins TRBV7-2 and TRBJ1-6, with a possible D match to TRBD1 (5 bases). The CDR3 consists of 16 residues. Germline CDR1 SGHTA, CDR2 FQGNSA. V was trimmed by 5 bases and J by 6 bases, leaving 17 bases between them. The CDR3 nucleotides are TGTGCCAGCAGCCGAGATGTGGGGCACTTTAATTCACCCCTCCACTTT. Amino acids: CASSRDVGHFNSPLHF.

The rearrangement uses TRBV6-6 and TRBJ1-2; D may be TRBD1 (5 bases). The germline V and J ends were trimmed by 0 bases and 2 bases, with 10 bases remaining between them. There are 15 residues in the CDR3. Germline CDR1 reads MNHNY; CDR2 reads SVGAGI (reference sequence). CDR3 DNA: TGTGCCAGCAGTTACTCATCAGGGAGCAACTATGGCTACACCTTC. It is translated as CASSYSSGSNYGYTF.